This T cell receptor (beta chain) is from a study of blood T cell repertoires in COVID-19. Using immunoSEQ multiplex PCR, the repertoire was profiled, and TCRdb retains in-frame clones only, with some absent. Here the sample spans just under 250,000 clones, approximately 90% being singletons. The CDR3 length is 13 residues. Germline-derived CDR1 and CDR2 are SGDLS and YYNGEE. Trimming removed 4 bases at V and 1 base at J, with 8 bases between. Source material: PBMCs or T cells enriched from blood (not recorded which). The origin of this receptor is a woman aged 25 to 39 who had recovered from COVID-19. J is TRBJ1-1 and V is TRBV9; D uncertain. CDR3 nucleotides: TGTGCCAGCAGCTCCCCCGGGAACACTGAAGCTTTCTTT. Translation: CASSSPGNTEAFF.